A selection of T cell receptor beta chains follows, all from one sample in a study of shared clonotypes between healthy human individuals. Using immunoSEQ multiplex PCR, the repertoire was profiled, and TCRdb retains in-frame clones only, with some absent. The sample gives some 580,000 clones, 97% of which show up once; approximately 0.057% is in the top ten. Specimen: naive CD4+ T cells sorted from blood. Source of these receptors: a woman aged 25 to 39 in good health. CDR3s include the opening cysteine and the closing phenylalanine or tryptophan. D genes are given only for firm matches. Expanded clones get a size class; other rows say once, few or many, or leave the size out.

D gene	V gene	CDR3 length	clone size	J gene	CDR3 protein	CDR3 DNA
TRBD2	TRBV7-3	17	-	TRBJ2-7	CASSPKGGAGGTAEQYF	TGTGCCAGCAGCCCTAAGGGGGGTGCGGGGGGTACCGCCGAGCAGTACTTC
-	TRBV6-6	16	-	TRBJ1-5	CASSPAPSTSNQPQHF	TGTGCCAGCAGCCCCGCCCCCTCAACTAGCAATCAGCCCCAGCATTTT
-	TRBV30	10	once	TRBJ2-1	CAWSRLQQFF	TGTGCCTGGAGTAGACTTCAGCAGTTCTTC
-	TRBV19	12	-	TRBJ1-2	CASSGYGLGYTF	TGTGCCAGTAGTGGTTACGGTCTGGGCTACACCTTC
-	TRBV2	13	-	TRBJ1-2	CASSDEGFPGYTF	TGTGCCAGCAGTGACGAGGGGTTTCCTGGCTACACCTTC
-	TRBV5-8	12	-	TRBJ2-5	CASSLVQLRQYF	TGTGCCAGCAGCTTGGTCCAGCTAAGGCAGTACTTC
TRBD2	TRBV6-6	13	-	TRBJ2-1	CATGLAGAGEQFF	TGTGCCACCGGACTAGCGGGAGCGGGTGAGCAGTTCTTC
-	TRBV5-4	14	-	TRBJ2-5	CASSLDRLVETQYF	TGTGCCAGCAGCTTGGATAGACTAGTGGAGACCCAGTACTTC
-	TRBV10-3	14	-	TRBJ2-1	CAISRQALTNEQFF	TGTGCCATCAGTAGACAGGCGCTCACCAATGAGCAGTTCTTC
-	TRBV7-9	13	-	TRBJ2-3	CASSLSLVDTQYF	TGTGCCAGCAGCTTATCCTTAGTCGATACGCAGTATTTT
TRBD1	TRBV19	15	-	TRBJ2-1	CASGAGTGAYNEQFF	TGTGCCAGTGGTGCCGGGACAGGGGCCTACAATGAGCAGTTCTTC
-	TRBV19	15	-	TRBJ2-2	CASTIFSGYTGELFF	TGTGCCAGTACCATTTTCAGTGGCTACACCGGGGAGCTGTTTTTT
TRBD2	TRBV28	15	-	TRBJ2-7	CASSGRTSGRYEQYF	TGTGCCAGCAGCGGCAGGACTAGCGGGAGGTACGAGCAGTACTTC
TRBD2	TRBV5-1	19	-	TRBJ2-7	CASSLAGSSGRARGDEQYF	TGCGCCAGCAGCTTGGCCGGTTCTAGCGGGAGGGCCCGGGGGGACGAGCAGTACTTC
-	TRBV28	15	-	TRBJ2-7	CASSLGQGTSYEQYF	TGTGCCAGCAGTTTGGGCCAGGGGACTTCCTACGAGCAGTACTTC
-	TRBV5-1	16	-	TRBJ1-3	CASSLGVAASGNTIYF	TGCGCCAGCAGCTTGGGGGTGGCTGCCTCTGGAAACACCATATATTTT
TRBD2	TRBV14	14	-	TRBJ2-1	CASRLAGGYNEQFF	TGTGCCAGCAGGCTAGCGGGAGGGTATAATGAGCAGTTCTTC
-	TRBV25-1	13	-	TRBJ2-4	CASSELADNIQYF	TGTGCCAGCAGTGAATTGGCGGACAACATTCAGTACTTC
TRBD1	TRBV6-5	14	once	TRBJ1-2	CASCRDRTRSGYTF	TGTGCCAGCTGCCGGGACAGGACAAGGAGTGGCTACACCTTC
-	TRBV6-1	13	-	TRBJ1-1	CASSESQNTEAFF	TGTGCCAGCAGTGAATCGCAGAACACTGAAGCTTTCTTT
TRBD2	TRBV5-1	15	-	TRBJ2-1	CASSLNPREGREQFF	TGCGCCAGCAGCTTGAATCCGCGGGAGGGCCGGGAGCAGTTCTTC
-	TRBV11-2	19	-	TRBJ1-2	CASSLAVAGSGPMGVGYTF	TGTGCCAGCAGCTTAGCGGTCGCAGGGAGCGGACCGATGGGCGTTGGCTACACCTTC
-	TRBV2	15	-	TRBJ1-1	CATSVGRYMNTEAFF	TGTGCCACCTCGGTGGGGCGCTACATGAACACTGAAGCTTTCTTT
-	TRBV27	14	-	TRBJ2-1	CASSFLLTYNEQFF	TGTGCCAGCAGTTTTTTACTCACGTACAATGAGCAGTTCTTC
-	TRBV7-6	15	-	TRBJ2-7	CASSLGGNPSYEQYF	TGTGCCAGCAGCCTCGGCGGGAACCCCTCCTACGAGCAGTACTTC
TRBD2	TRBV30	15	-	TRBJ2-5	CAWSVRSGRTETQYF	TGTGCCTGGAGTGTACGTAGCGGGAGGACGGAGACCCAGTACTTC
-	TRBV15	14	-	TRBJ2-3	CATSRDQKGDTQYF	TGTGCCACCAGCAGAGATCAGAAAGGTGATACGCAGTATTTT
-	TRBV19	12	-	TRBJ2-1	CASSVRGSLALF	TGTGCCAGTAGCGTCCGGGGTAGTTTAGCGCTCTTC
TRBD1	TRBV5-1	13	-	TRBJ1-2	CASSLTGGRGYTF	TGCGCCAGCAGCTTAACAGGGGGACGCGGCTACACCTTC
TRBD2	TRBV27	16	-	TRBJ2-1	CASSPLAGGHYNEQFF	TGTGCCAGCAGCCCTTTAGCGGGAGGACACTACAATGAGCAGTTCTTC
TRBD2	TRBV11-3	14	-	TRBJ2-1	CASSYGTSNNEQFF	TGTGCCAGCAGCTATGGGACTAGCAACAATGAGCAGTTCTTC
-	TRBV28	14	-	TRBJ1-2	CASSSLGGNYGYTF	TGTGCCAGCAGTTCCCTCGGGGGGAACTATGGCTACACCTTC
-	TRBV11-3	12	-	TRBJ2-7	CASSSPPYEQYF	TGTGCCAGCAGCTCCCCCCCCTACGAGCAGTACTTC
TRBD2	TRBV2	18	-	TRBJ2-2	CASSGRLAGGYGTGELFF	TGTGCCAGCAGTGGCCGACTAGCGGGAGGGTATGGCACCGGGGAGCTGTTTTTT
-	TRBV20-1	10	-	TRBJ2-3	CRAPPDTQYF	TGCAGGGCTCCCCCAGATACGCAGTATTTT
-	TRBV7-9	16	-	TRBJ2-3	CASSLAGGDFTDTQYF	TGTGCCAGCAGCTTAGCAGGGGGGGACTTCACAGATACGCAGTATTTT
-	TRBV27	14	-	TRBJ1-1	CASSLVGMNTEAFF	TGTGCCAGCAGTTTGGTGGGTATGAACACTGAAGCTTTCTTT
TRBD2	TRBV27	13	-	TRBJ2-7	CASIGLAGGEQYF	TGTGCCAGTATTGGACTAGCGGGAGGCGAGCAGTACTTC
TRBD2	TRBV7-9	15	-	TRBJ2-2	CASSVAGGNTGELFF	TGTGCCAGCAGCGTAGCGGGAGGGAACACCGGGGAGCTGTTTTTT
TRBD2	TRBV5-1	14	-	TRBJ2-1	CASSQTSGSSEQFF	TGCGCCAGCAGCCAAACTAGCGGGAGCAGTGAGCAGTTCTTC
-	TRBV6-6	11	-	TRBJ2-7	CASSNVYEQYF	TGTGCCAGCAGCAATGTCTACGAGCAGTACTTC
-	TRBV28	14	-	TRBJ2-3	CASSPLGATDTQYF	TGTGCCAGCAGTCCCTTGGGGGCCACAGATACGCAGTATTTT
-	TRBV29-1	11	-	TRBJ1-2	CSVDSDYGYTF	TGCAGCGTTGACAGCGACTATGGCTACACCTTC
-	TRBV7-8	14	-	TRBJ2-1	CASSLGQAYNEQFF	TGTGCCAGCAGCTTAGGACAGGCCTACAATGAGCAGTTCTTC
TRBD2	TRBV4-2	16	once	TRBJ2-5	CASSQDRIGTKETQYF	TGTGCCAGCAGCCAAGATCGGATAGGGACTAAAGAGACCCAGTACTTC
-	TRBV2	15	-	TRBJ1-5	CASSVRENSNQPQHF	TGTGCCAGCAGTGTGCGGGAAAATAGCAATCAGCCCCAGCATTTT
-	TRBV11-1	17	-	TRBJ1-1	CASSLVGTPYGSTEAFF	TGTGCCAGCAGCTTAGTAGGGACACCCTACGGGAGCACTGAAGCTTTCTTT
-	TRBV6-5	15	-	TRBJ2-6	CASSYEGSGANVLTF	TGTGCCAGCAGTTACGAGGGCTCTGGGGCCAACGTCCTGACTTTC
TRBD2	TRBV5-1	15	-	TRBJ2-1	CASRLGLAENNEQFF	TGCGCCAGCCGCCTCGGACTAGCGGAGAACAATGAGCAGTTCTTC
-	TRBV9	13	-	TRBJ2-1	CASSVGAPDEQFF	TGTGCCAGCAGCGTAGGTGCCCCTGATGAGCAGTTCTTC
-	TRBV6-1	19	-	TRBJ2-3	CASSAPGSWWRTSTDTQYF	TGTGCCAGCAGTGCCCCCGGGTCATGGTGGCGGACTAGCACAGATACGCAGTATTTT
TRBD1	TRBV28	17	-	TRBJ2-7	CASSSGQGSVSSYEQYF	TGTGCCAGCAGCTCGGGACAGGGATCAGTTTCCTCCTACGAGCAGTACTTC
-	TRBV5-1	17	-	TRBJ2-5	CASSPRVTSPNQETQYF	TGCGCCAGCAGCCCGAGGGTAACTAGTCCTAACCAAGAGACCCAGTACTTC
-	TRBV6-1	11	once	TRBJ2-7	CASYRNYEQYF	TGTGCCAGCTATCGCAACTACGAGCAGTACTTC